These T cell receptor beta chains were read from a single sample in a study of PD-1 blockade in classical Hodgkin lymphoma. Assay: immunoSEQ multiplex PCR; the TCRdb copy retains only in-frame clones and omits some. The sample records about 47,000 clones, about 80% being singletons. This specimen was peripheral blood mononuclear cells (PBMCs), taken before the fourth cycle of nivolumab. The source is a human donor with classical Hodgkin lymphoma. The CDR3 runs from the conserved cysteine through the conserved F or W. The D gene is left open where the match is weak. Some rows mark clone size as missing; the rest say once, few, many or name a class of expanded clone.

j_call cdr3_length d_call v_call clone_size cdr3_nt cdr3_aa
TRBJ1-2 11 . TRBV30 . TGTGCCTGGAGCCTTAACTATGGCTACACCTTC CAWSLNYGYTF
TRBJ1-2 13 . TRBV29-1 . TGCAGCGCTCTAATAGGGATTTTCTATGGCTACACCTTC CSALIGIFYGYTF
TRBJ2-2 14 . TRBV7-9 . TGTGCCAGCAGCTCCTTCCAACCCACCGGGGAGCTGTTTTTT CASSSFQPTGELFF
TRBJ1-2 13 . TRBV19 many TGTGCCAGTTCCGAGGGGCCCTTCTATGGCTACACCTTC CASSEGPFYGYTF
TRBJ2-1 13 . TRBV14 . TGTGCCAGCAGCCAGGGGGTTTATGGTGAGCAGTTCTTC CASSQGVYGEQFF
TRBJ2-1 17 . TRBV27 . TGTGCCAGCAGTTTAAGGTCCCCGGGGGGCGTAGACAATGAGCAGTTCTTC CASSLRSPGGVDNEQFF
TRBJ2-1 16 TRBD1 TRBV7-2 . TGTGCCAGCAGCAAGTGGACAGGAAGCTCCTACAATGAGCAGTTCTTC CASSKWTGSSYNEQFF
TRBJ2-6 16 TRBD1 TRBV27 . TGTGCCAGCCTAGGGGGCGAGGGGGCCGGGGCCAACGTCCTGACTTTC CASLGGEGAGANVLTF
TRBJ2-3 12 . TRBV7-2 . TGTGCCAGCAGCCTAGGGAGTCATACGCAGTATTTT CASSLGSHTQYF
TRBJ2-1 15 TRBD2 TRBV5-4 few TGTGCCAGCAGCCCCAGCGGGAGGGCCGCTAATGAGCAGTTCTTC CASSPSGRAANEQFF
TRBJ1-4 15 TRBD1 TRBV23-1 . TGCGCCAGCTATAGACGGGACAGGGGAAATGAAAAACTGTTTTTT CASYRRDRGNEKLFF
TRBJ1-4 18 TRBD1 TRBV18 once TGTGCCAGCTCACCCTACACCGGGACAGCAATACATAATGAAAAACTGTTTTTT CASSPYTGTAIHNEKLFF
TRBJ1-1 14 . TRBV7-2 . TGTGCCAGCAGCACAATGGGGGGAGGCACTGAAGCTTTCTTT CASSTMGGGTEAFF
TRBJ2-7 16 TRBD2 TRBV4-1 . TGCGCCAGCAGCCAAGAGGGACTAGCGGGGTCCTACGAGCAGTACTTC CASSQEGLAGSYEQYF
TRBJ1-3 18 . TRBV30 medium-sized TGTGCCTGGAGGGCCGACGTGCCGGGACCGCACTCTGGAAACACCATATATTTT CAWRADVPGPHSGNTIYF
TRBJ2-1 16 TRBD1 TRBV30 . TGTGCCTGGAGTCGGACAGGGACGAGCTCCTACAATGAGCAGTTCTTC CAWSRTGTSSYNEQFF
TRBJ2-7 15 TRBD1 TRBV6-5 once TGTGCCAGCAGACCTACAAGGGACAGCTTCTACGAGCAGTACTTC CASRPTRDSFYEQYF
TRBJ1-1 13 TRBD1 TRBV29-1 . TGCAGCGCGGGACAGGGAGCGGGAACTGAAGCTTTCTTT CSAGQGAGTEAFF
TRBJ2-2 15 TRBD2 TRBV11-2 few TGTGCCAGCAGCTTAGCGGGACTAGTAGCCGGGGAGCTGTTTTTT CASSLAGLVAGELFF
TRBJ1-6 14 . TRBV6-5 . TGTGCCAGCAGTTATGGGAGAACAAATTCACCCCTCCACTTT CASSYGRTNSPLHF
TRBJ1-1 14 . TRBV29-1 few TGCAGCGTTTCTTGGTCCCGAGGGGACACTGAAGCTTTCTTT CSVSWSRGDTEAFF
TRBJ1-1 14 . TRBV6-5 . TGTGCCAGCAGTTTACAAGACTGTAGCACTGAAGCTTTCTTT CASSLQDCSTEAFF
TRBJ1-2 13 . TRBV9 few TGTGCCAGCAGCGGCCCCCGGGAGATGGGCTACACCTTC CASSGPREMGYTF
TRBJ1-3 15 TRBD1 TRBV19 once TGTGCCAGCGCCGGGACAGCTGTCACAGGAAACACCATATATTTT CASAGTAVTGNTIYF
TRBJ2-5 15 TRBD1 TRBV10-1 . TGCGCCAGCAGTGAGCCGGACAGGGACGGGGAGACCCAGTACTTC CASSEPDRDGETQYF
TRBJ1-2 14 TRBD1 TRBV7-3 . TGTGCCAGCAGCTCGGGACAGGGCCTTCGGGGCTACACCTTC CASSSGQGLRGYTF
TRBJ2-7 15 . TRBV9 . TGTGCCAGCAGCCCCGGGACTTTTCCCTATGACGAGCAGTACTTC CASSPGTFPYDEQYF
TRBJ2-7 15 TRBD1 TRBV14 . TGTGCCAGCAGCCGATCGGGACAGGGGTCCTACGAGCAGTACTTC CASSRSGQGSYEQYF
TRBJ2-5 13 . TRBV6-4 once TGTGCCAGCAGTGAACAAGTGGCTGGGACCCAGTACTTC CASSEQVAGTQYF
TRBJ2-5 16 TRBD2 TRBV30 few TGTGCCTGGAGTGCTTCTAGCGGGGGGGCCGTTGGGACCCAGTACTTC CAWSASSGGAVGTQYF
TRBJ2-7 14 . TRBV5-4 . TGTGCCAGCAGCCCGAGGGGCGGGTACTACGAGCAGTACTTC CASSPRGGYYEQYF
TRBJ2-3 13 . TRBV4-2 . TGTGCCAGCAGCCAGGCTAGCACAGATACGCAGTATTTT CASSQASTDTQYF
TRBJ1-2 15 . TRBV30 . TGTGCCTGGACCCTCACCCTCCGGGGGCGCAGTGGCTACACCTTC CAWTLTLRGRSGYTF